The subject of this entry is one TCR beta chain. Antigen specificity is unknown. Amplification targeted TCR beta CDR3 regions from RNA transcripts. The TCR CDR3 first-round RT-PCR relied on the HTBI primer set. Each CDR3 protein is one row after TCRdb ran MiXCR on the multiplex PCR reads. The table has around 660,000 distinct CDR3 sequences, 45% seen once. Germline values: CDR1 MGHDK, CDR2 SYGVNS. This CDR3 has 16 amino acids. V dropped 0 bases and J dropped 8; count of bases not matched to a gene: 4. The data derive from a study of T cells in Graves' hyperthyroidism and ophthalmopathy. General study results and limits: Blood shared most expanded thyroid clonotypes above 0.001. Ophthalmopathy was predicted by the model a median of around 5.9 months ahead of onset.

Investigators excluded patients with uncontrolled infection, other autoimmune disease, pregnancy or lactation. This clonotype was sampled from an adult man with Graves' disease, either hyperthyroidism or ophthalmopathy (not recorded which). The gene calls are TRBV25-1 and TRBJ1-6; 10 positions match TRBD1. Sequenced sample: peripheral blood or thyroid tissue (not recorded which). The CDR3 region is CASSEYAGTGDSPLHF. Written as DNA, the CDR3 is TGTGCCAGCAGTGAATATGCCGGGACAGGGGATTCACCCCTCCACTTT.